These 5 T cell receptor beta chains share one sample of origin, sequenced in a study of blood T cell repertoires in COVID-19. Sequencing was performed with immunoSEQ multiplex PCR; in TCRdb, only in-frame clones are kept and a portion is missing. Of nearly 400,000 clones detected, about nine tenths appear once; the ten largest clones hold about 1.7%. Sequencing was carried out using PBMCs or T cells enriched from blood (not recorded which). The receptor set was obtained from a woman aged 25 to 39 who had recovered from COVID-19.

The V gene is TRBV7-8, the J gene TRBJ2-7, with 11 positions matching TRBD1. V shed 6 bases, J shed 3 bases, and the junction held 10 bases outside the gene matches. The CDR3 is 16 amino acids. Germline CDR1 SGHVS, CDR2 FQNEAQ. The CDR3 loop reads CASSGWGQGGYYEQYF. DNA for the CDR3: TGTGCCAGCAGTGGATGGGGACAGGGGGGCTACTACGAGCAGTACTTC.

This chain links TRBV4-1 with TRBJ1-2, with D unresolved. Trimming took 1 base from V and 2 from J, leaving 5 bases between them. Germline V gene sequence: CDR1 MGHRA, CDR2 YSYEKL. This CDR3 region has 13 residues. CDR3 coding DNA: TGCGCCAGCAGCCAAGTGAGGAACTATGGCTACACCTTC. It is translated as CASSQVRNYGYTF.

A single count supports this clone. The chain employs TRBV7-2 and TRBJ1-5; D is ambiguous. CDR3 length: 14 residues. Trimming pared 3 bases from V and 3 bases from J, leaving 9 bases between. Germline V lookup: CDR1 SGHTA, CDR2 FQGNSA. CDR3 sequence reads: CASSFSPFNQPQHF. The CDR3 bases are TGTGCCAGCAGCTTTAGCCCCTTCAATCAGCCCCAGCATTTT.

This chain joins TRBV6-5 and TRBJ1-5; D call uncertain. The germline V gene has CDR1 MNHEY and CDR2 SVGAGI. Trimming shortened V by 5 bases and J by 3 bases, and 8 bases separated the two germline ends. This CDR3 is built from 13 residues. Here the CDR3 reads CASSRSSNQPQHF. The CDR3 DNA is TGTGCCAGCAGTAGGAGCTCCAATCAGCCCCAGCATTTT.

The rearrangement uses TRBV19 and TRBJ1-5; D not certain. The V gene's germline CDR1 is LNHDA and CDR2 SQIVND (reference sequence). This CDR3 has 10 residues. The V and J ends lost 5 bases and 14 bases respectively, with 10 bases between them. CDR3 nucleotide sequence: TGTGCCAGTAGTGGGCCCGACAAGCATTTT. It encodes CASSGPDKHF.